These 18 T cell receptor beta chains were sequenced from one sample in a study of cytomegalovirus exposure and HLA in healthy donors. Primers included in the PCR were 60 Vbeta and 13 Jbeta primers. This table comes from immunoSEQ multiplex PCR, and its TCRdb copy is limited to in-frame clones, with some not included. The table shows approximately 150,000 clones, with roughly 80% occurring only once. Sequenced material: PBMCs. These receptor sequences come from a man aged 40-55 years in good health and CMV-seropositive.

The rearrangement joins TRBV5-1 to TRBJ2-1, with 11 positions matching TRBD2. Germline CDR1 is SGHRS and CDR2 is YFSETQ. Losses at the gene ends were 4 bases for V and 6 bases for J; bases not matched to a gene: 9. This CDR3 region has 16 residues. This CDR3 reads CASSELAGVGINEQFF. DNA of the CDR3: TGCGCCAGCAGCGAACTAGCGGGGGTTGGGATCAATGAGCAGTTCTTC.

The CDR3 region has the DNA TGTGCCAGCAGCCCTGACAGCTCCTACAATGAGCAGTTCTTC. The encoded protein is CASSPDSSYNEQFF. This chain uses TRBV11-3 with TRBJ2-1, with D perhaps TRBD1 (5 bases). CDR1 is SGHNT, CDR2 YENEEA, per germline. Trimming stripped 5 bases from V and 0 bases from J, with 8 bases between. This CDR3 has 14 amino acids.

The CDR3 spells CASSSSQGGFLYQPQHF. The CDR3 DNA sequence: TGTGCCAGCAGTTCGAGCCAGGGAGGGTTTCTGTATCAGCCCCAGCATTTT. The chain links TRBV7-2 to TRBJ1-5; D perhaps matches TRBD1 (5 bases). CDR3 length: 17 amino acids. Per the germline V gene, CDR1 is SGHTA and CDR2 is FQGNSA. Deletions cut 6 bases from V and 5 bases from J, with 23 bases between.

V usage is TRBV15 and J usage is TRBJ2-1; D remains unclear. Germline V gene sequence: CDR1 LNHNV, CDR2 YYDKDF (reference sequence). This CDR3 is 17 amino acids long. V was trimmed by 5 bases and J by 10 bases, leaving 27 bases between them. The CDR3 DNA reads TGTGCCACCAGCCCAAGCAAAAGGAGTGACCTTAGTAACGAGCAGTTCTTC. It is translated as CATSPSKRSDLSNEQFF.

About this clone itself: This same CDR3 is encoded by further DNA sequences in the sample. V gene TRBV18 combines with J gene TRBJ2-5; tentative D call: TRBD2 (6 bases). The germline CDR1 and CDR2 sequences are KGHSH and LQKENI. V gave up 3 bases and J gave up 5 bases, with 10 bases separating them. CDR3 length equals 13 residues. The CDR3 DNA is TGTGCCAGCTCACCCCTAGGAGGGGAGACCCAGTACTTC. Translating gives CASSPLGGETQYF. Variable domain in full (rest from reference TRBV18 and TRBJ2-5): NAGVMQNPRHLVRRRGQEARLRCSPMKGHSHVYWYRQLPEEGLKFMVYLQKENIIDESGMPKERFSAEFPKEGPSILRIQQVVRGDSAAYFCASSPLGGETQYFGPGTRLLVL.

This chain connects TRBV18 to TRBJ2-6; maybe TRBD2 (5 bases). V gave up 6 bases and J gave up 1 base, with 16 bases separating them. In germline, CDR1 is KGHSH, CDR2 LQKENI. The CDR3 sequence is 17 residues long. This chain's CDR3 is CASSPGTAASGANVLTF. The CDR3 coding sequence is TGTGCCAGCTCTCCGGGAACAGCAGCATCTGGGGCCAACGTCCTGACTTTC.

The rearrangement joins TRBV2 to TRBJ2-5; 8 positions match TRBD2. The tail of the sequence fits TRBJ2-7 better, so the J call may be wrong. The germline V gene has CDR1 SNHLY and CDR2 FYNNEI. The CDR3 spans 15 residues. DNA for the CDR3: TGTGCCAGCAGTGGAGGGACTAGGGTCCCCTACGAGCAGTACTTC. Amino acid sequence: CASSGGTRVPYEQYF.

The chain recombines TRBV18 with TRBJ2-3; 7 positions match TRBD1. This CDR3 has 15 residues. Trimming took 3 bases from V and 2 from J; bases not matched to a gene: 5. Germline lookup yields CDR1 KGHSH and CDR2 LQKENI. In DNA, the CDR3 is TGTGCCAGCTCACCCGGGACAGCCTTCACAGATACGCAGTATTTT. Translating it yields CASSPGTAFTDTQYF.

This clone has just a few counts. As DNA, the CDR3 is TGCGCCAGCAGCCAGACAGGGGGCGGCTACGAGCAGTACTTC. This sequence encodes CASSQTGGGYEQYF. The chain joins TRBV4-3 to TRBJ2-7; 10 bases align to TRBD1. Unmatched junction bases numbered 2, after V lost 3 bases and J lost 3 bases. This CDR3 region has 14 residues. Germline CDR1 reads LGHNA; CDR2 reads YSLEER.

Note on this clone: Mismatch with germline at one junction end may stem from a read error. The J gene is TRBJ2-7, the V gene TRBV6-1, with TRBD2 matching 7 bases. The CDR3 consists of 15 residues. Looked up from germline, CDR1 is MNHNS and CDR2 is SASEGT. For the CDR3, the DNA is TGTGCCAGCAATGAAGGTCCCGCACTAGCGTACGAGCAGTACTTC. This gives the protein CASNEGPALAYEQYF.

J is TRBJ2-5 and V is TRBV28, with 10 bases matching TRBD1. Germline V gene lookup returns CDR1 MDHEN and CDR2 SYDVKM. This CDR3 has 14 residues. The V segment lost 5 bases and the J segment 4 bases; nucleotides outside the gene matches: 4. CDR3 sequence: CASSTRTGGETQYF. The CDR3 DNA reads as TGTGCCAGCAGTACGCGGACAGGGGGAGAGACCCAGTACTTC.

The gene calls are TRBV6-6 and TRBJ1-1; weak D call: TRBD1 (5 bases). The CDR3 is 14 residues long. Germline loops: CDR1 MNHNY, CDR2 SVGAGI (reference sequence). Trimming left V 5 bases short and J 5 bases short, with 15 bases between. The CDR3 loop reads CASSNLRVGTEAFF. The CDR3 nucleotides are TGTGCCAGCAGTAACCTCAGGGTAGGAACTGAAGCTTTCTTT.

The chain combines TRBV29-1 with TRBJ2-1, with TRBD2 identical over 7 bases. The CDR3 contains 17 residues. The trim removed 6 bases at V and 7 bases at J, leaving 21 bases unmatched. CDR1 is SQVTM, CDR2 ANQGSEA, per germline. CDR3 protein: CSVRERDKAWDVNEQFF. CDR3 sequence (DNA): TGCAGCGTGCGGGAGAGGGATAAAGCATGGGATGTGAATGAGCAGTTCTTC.

This clone was detected only a few times. The chain links TRBV12-2 to TRBJ2-7; the table's D call TRBD1 went unverified against the DNA. TRBV12-2 has pseudogene status. The CDR3 contains 16 residues. CDR3 protein: CASRLGNTGDSYEQYF. The DNA of the CDR3 is TGTGCAAGTCGCTTAGGGAATACAGGGGACTCCTACGAGCAGTACTTC.

In its sample, this clone was seen a few times. The chain has TRBV9 and TRBJ2-2, with 7 bases fitting TRBD2. The CDR3 runs 16 residues. The V and J ends lost 0 bases and 4 bases, in that order; junction bases with no gene match: 6. The germline gives CDR1 SGDLS, CDR2 YYNGEE. CDR3 sequence reads: CASSVEDSGSTGELFF. The DNA for the CDR3 is TGTGCCAGCAGCGTAGAGGATAGCGGGTCCACCGGGGAGCTGTTTTTT.

V and J are TRBV5-1 and TRBJ2-7; perhaps TRBD1 as D (5 bases). Trimming removed 1 base from V and 6 bases from J, with 5 bases in between. The CDR3 spans 11 residues. Germline V gives CDR1 SGHRS, CDR2 YFSETQ. The DNA for the CDR3 is TGCGCCAGCAGCTTGAGGGGCGAGCAGTACTTC. It codes for CASSLRGEQYF.

The rearrangement joins TRBV5-4 to TRBJ2-1; 8 nucleotides line up with TRBD1. The CDR3 loop spans 15 amino acids. CDR1 SGHNT and CDR2 YYREEE come from the germline V gene (reference sequence). The V gene end was trimmed by 5 bases and the J gene end by 3 bases; junction bases not matched to a gene: 7. For the CDR3, the DNA is TGTGCCAGCAGATCCGGTGACAGGGGCTACAATGAGCAGTTCTTC. Protein sequence: CASRSGDRGYNEQFF.

This clone came up a few times. The chain uses TRBV28 and TRBJ1-4; 7 bases line up with TRBD1. CDR1 and CDR2 (germline): MDHEN, SYDVKM. The CDR3 is 16 residues long. V was pared by 3 bases and J by 4 bases, with 8 bases of the junction left unmatched. The CDR3 sequence is CASSFVGDRHNEKLFF. CDR3 DNA sequence: TGTGCCAGCAGTTTTGTCGGGGACAGACATAATGAAAAACTGTTTTTT.